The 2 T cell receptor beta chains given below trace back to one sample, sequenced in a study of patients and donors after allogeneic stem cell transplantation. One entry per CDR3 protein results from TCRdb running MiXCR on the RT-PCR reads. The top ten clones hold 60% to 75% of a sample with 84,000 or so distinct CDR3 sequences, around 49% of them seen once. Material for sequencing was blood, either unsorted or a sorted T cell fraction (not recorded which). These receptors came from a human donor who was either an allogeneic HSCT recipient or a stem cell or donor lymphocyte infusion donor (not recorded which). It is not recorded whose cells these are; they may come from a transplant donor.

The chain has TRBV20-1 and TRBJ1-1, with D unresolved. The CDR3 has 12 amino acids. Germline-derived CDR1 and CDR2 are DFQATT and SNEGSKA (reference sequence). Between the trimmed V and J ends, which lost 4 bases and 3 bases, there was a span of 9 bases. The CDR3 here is CSAKAADTEAFF. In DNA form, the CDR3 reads TGCAGTGCTAAGGCCGCGGACACTGAAGCTTTCTTT.

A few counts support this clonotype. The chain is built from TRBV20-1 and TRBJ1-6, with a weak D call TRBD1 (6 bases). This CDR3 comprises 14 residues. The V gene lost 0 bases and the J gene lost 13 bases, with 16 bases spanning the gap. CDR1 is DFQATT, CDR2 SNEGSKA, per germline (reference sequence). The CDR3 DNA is TGCAGTGCTAGAGAAGGGGGAACCTCACCCCCCCTCCACTTT. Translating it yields CSAREGGTSPPLHF.